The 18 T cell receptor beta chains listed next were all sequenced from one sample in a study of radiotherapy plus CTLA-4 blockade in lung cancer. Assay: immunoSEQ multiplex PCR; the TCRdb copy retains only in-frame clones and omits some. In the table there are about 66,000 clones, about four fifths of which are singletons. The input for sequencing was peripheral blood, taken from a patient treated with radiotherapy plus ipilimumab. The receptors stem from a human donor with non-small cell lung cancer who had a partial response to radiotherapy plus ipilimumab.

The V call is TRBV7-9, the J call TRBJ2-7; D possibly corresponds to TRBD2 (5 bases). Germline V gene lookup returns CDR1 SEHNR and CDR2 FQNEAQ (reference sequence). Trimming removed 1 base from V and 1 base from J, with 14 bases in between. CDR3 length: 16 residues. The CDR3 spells CASSLGGLRASYEQYF. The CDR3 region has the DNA TGTGCCAGCAGCTTAGGAGGGTTAAGGGCGTCCTACGAGCAGTACTTC.

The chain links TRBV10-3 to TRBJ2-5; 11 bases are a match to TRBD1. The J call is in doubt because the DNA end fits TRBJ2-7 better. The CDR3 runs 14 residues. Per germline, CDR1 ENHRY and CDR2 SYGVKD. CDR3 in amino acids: CATFQGTGGYEQYF. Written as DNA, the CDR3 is TGTGCCACCTTCCAAGGGACAGGGGGGTACGAGCAGTACTTC.

CDR3 DNA: TGTGCCAGCAGTGACACGGGGGGTCAGCCCCAGCATTTT. Translated: CASSDTGGQPQHF. The chain uses TRBV2 and TRBJ1-5, with D possibly matching TRBD1 (5 bases). CDR3 size: 13 residues. Trimming left V 3 bases short and J 6 bases short, with 9 bases between. CDR1 SNHLY and CDR2 FYNNEI come from the germline V gene.

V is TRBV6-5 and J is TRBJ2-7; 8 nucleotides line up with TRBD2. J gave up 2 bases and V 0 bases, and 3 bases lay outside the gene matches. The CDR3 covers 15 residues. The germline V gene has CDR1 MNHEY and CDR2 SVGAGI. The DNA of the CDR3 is TGTGCCAGCAGTTACTCTACTAGCGGAACCTACGAGCAGTACTTC. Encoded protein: CASSYSTSGTYEQYF.

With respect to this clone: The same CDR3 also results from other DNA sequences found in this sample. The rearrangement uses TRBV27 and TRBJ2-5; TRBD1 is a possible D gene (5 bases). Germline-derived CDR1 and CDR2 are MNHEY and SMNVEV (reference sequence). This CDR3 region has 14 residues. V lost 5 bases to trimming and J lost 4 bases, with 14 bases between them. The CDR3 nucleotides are TGTGCCAGCAGTAGTGACAGATTTCGAGAGACCCAGTACTTC. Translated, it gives CASSSDRFRETQYF.

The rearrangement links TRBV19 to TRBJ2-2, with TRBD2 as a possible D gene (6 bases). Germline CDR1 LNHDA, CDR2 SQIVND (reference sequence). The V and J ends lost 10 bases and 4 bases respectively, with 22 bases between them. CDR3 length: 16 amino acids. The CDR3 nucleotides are TGTGCCACAAAGGAGAATGCGGGGACCCTCACCGGGGAGCTGTTTTTT. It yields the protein CATKENAGTLTGELFF.

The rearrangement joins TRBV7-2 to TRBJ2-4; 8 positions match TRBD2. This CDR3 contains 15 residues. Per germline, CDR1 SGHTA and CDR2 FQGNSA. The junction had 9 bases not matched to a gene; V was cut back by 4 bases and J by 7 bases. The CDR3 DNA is TGTGCCAGCAGCTCAACTTCCGGGAGGGGGAACATTCAGTACTTC. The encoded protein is CASSSTSGRGNIQYF.

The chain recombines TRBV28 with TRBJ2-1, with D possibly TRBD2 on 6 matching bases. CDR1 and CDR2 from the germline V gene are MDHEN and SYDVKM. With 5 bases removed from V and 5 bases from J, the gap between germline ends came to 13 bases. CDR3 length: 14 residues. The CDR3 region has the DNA TGTGCCAGCAGTCGACTAGAGGGCCACAATGAGCAGTTCTTC. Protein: CASSRLEGHNEQFF. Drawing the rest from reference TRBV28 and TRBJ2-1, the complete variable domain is DVKVTQSSRYLVKRTGEKVFLECVQDMDHENMFWYRQDPGLGLRLIYFSYDVKMKEKGDIPEGYSVSREKKERFSLILESASTNQTSMYLCASSRLEGHNEQFFGPGTRLTVL.

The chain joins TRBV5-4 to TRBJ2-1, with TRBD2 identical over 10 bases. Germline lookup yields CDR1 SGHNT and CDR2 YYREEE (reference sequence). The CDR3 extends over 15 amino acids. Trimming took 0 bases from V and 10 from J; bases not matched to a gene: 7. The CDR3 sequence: CASSLGGLAGAEQFF. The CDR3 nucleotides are TGTGCCAGCAGCTTGGGGGGGCTAGCGGGAGCCGAGCAGTTCTTC.

CDR3 coding DNA: TGTGCCAGCAGCTTGGATGCAGGGGCCGGGGAGCTGTTTTTT. Its protein is CASSLDAGAGELFF. The chain joins TRBV5-4 to TRBJ2-2, with a possible D match to TRBD1 (6 bases). The germline gives CDR1 SGHNT, CDR2 YYREEE (reference sequence). The CDR3 runs 14 residues. V was pared by 0 bases and J by 6 bases, with 9 bases between.

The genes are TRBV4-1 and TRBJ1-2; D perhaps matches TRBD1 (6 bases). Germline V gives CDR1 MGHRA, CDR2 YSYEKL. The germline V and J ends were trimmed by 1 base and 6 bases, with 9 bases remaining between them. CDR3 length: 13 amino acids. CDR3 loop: CASSQVAGDGYTF. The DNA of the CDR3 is TGCGCCAGCAGCCAAGTCGCAGGGGATGGCTACACCTTC.

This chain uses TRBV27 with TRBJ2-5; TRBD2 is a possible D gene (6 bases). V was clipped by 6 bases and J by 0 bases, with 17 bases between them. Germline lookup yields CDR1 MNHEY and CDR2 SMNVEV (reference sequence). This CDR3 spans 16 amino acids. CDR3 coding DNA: TGTGCCAGCAGCTCATATGGTTCGGGGGACCAAGAGACCCAGTACTTC. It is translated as CASSSYGSGDQETQYF.

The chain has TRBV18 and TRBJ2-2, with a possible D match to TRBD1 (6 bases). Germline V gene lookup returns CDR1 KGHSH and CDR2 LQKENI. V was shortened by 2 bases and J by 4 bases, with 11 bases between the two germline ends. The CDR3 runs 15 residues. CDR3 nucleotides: TGTGCCAGCTCACCAGGGGGCGCGGGCACCGGGGAGCTGTTTTTT. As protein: CASSPGGAGTGELFF.

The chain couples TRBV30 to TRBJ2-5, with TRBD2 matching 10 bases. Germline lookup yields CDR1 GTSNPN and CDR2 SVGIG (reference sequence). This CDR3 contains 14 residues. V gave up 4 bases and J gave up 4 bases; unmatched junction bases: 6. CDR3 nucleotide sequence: TGTGCCTGGACCTTAGCGGGAGGAGGAGAGACCCAGTACTTC. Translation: CAWTLAGGGETQYF.

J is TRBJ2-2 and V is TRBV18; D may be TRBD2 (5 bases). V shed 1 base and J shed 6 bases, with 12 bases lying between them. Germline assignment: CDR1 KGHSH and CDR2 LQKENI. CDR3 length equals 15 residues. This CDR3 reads CASSPREVEAGELFF. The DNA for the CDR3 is TGTGCCAGCTCACCACGCGAGGTGGAGGCCGGGGAGCTGTTTTTT.

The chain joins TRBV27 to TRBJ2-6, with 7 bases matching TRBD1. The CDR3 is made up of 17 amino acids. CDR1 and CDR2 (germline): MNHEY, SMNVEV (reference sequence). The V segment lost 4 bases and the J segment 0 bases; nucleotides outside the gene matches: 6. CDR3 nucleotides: TGTGCCAGCAGTTCGGGACAGTTACCCTCTGGGGCCAACGTCCTGACTTTC. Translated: CASSSGQLPSGANVLTF.

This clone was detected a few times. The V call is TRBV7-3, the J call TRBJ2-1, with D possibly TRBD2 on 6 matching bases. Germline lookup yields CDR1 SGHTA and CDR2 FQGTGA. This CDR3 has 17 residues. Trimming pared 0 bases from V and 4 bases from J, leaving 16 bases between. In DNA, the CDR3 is TGTGCCAGCAGCTTAACCCGTGGAGCGGGCCAATACAATGAGCAGTTCTTC. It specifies CASSLTRGAGQYNEQFF.

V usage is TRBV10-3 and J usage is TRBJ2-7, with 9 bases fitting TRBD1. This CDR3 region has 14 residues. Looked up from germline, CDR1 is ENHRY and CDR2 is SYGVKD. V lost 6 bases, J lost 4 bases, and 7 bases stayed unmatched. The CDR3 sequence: CAIREAGTGYEQYF. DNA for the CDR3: TGTGCCATCAGGGAAGCCGGGACAGGGTACGAGCAGTACTTC.